What follows are 30 T cell receptor beta chains derived from one specimen sequenced in a study of Ad26.COV2.S vaccination and SARS-CoV-2 variants. Treatment described: approximately 18 received Ad26.COV2.S at low or high dose, single or two shots; 5 received placebo; per-sample allocation not given. Each sample was drawn 63 days after the first injection (of vaccine or placebo). Assay: immunoSEQ multiplex PCR; the TCRdb copy retains only in-frame clones and omits some. The sample has more than 350,000 clones; approximately 90% are singletons. The specimen comprised peripheral blood, sampled in a trial of Ad26.COV2.S vaccine versus placebo. All receptors come from a person between 18 and 65 years old who received the Ad26.COV2.S COVID-19 vaccine or a placebo.

CDR3 coding DNA: TGCGCCAGCAGCCAAGAGAGACCGGGACTCGTGAATATGGAGCAGTTCTTC. The encoded protein is CASSQERPGLVNMEQFF. This chain links TRBV4-3 with TRBJ2-1; D possibly corresponds to TRBD2 (6 bases). The CDR3 spans 17 residues. Germline V gene data show CDR1 as LGHNA and CDR2 as YSLEER. V was shortened by 0 bases and J by 10 bases, with 22 bases between the two germline ends.

V is TRBV2 and J is TRBJ2-2, with a tentative D call TRBD2 (5 bases). Germline V lookup: CDR1 SNHLY, CDR2 FYNNEI. Between the trimmed V and J ends, which lost 7 bases and 0 bases, there was a span of 9 bases. This CDR3 contains 14 residues. CDR3 sequence: CASNILANTGELFF. The CDR3 DNA reads TGTGCCAGCAACATACTAGCGAACACCGGGGAGCTGTTTTTT.

J is TRBJ2-1 and V is TRBV11-1; 7 positions match TRBD2. Germline CDR1 SGHAT, CDR2 FQDESV (reference sequence). With V trimmed by 3 bases and J by 0 bases, 5 bases remained unmatched. The CDR3 runs 16 residues. This CDR3 reads CASSFSGLSSYNEQFF. CDR3 in DNA: TGTGCCAGCAGCTTTAGCGGGTTGAGCTCCTACAATGAGCAGTTCTTC.

This clone was detected a few times. This chain links TRBV4-1 with TRBJ2-6; 7 bases agree with TRBD1. CDR1 and CDR2 from the germline V gene are MGHRA and YSYEKL. The trim removed 6 bases at V and 2 bases at J, leaving 7 bases unmatched. There are 16 residues in the CDR3. In DNA, the CDR3 is TGCGCCAGCAGACCGGTCAGGGGGACTGGGGCCAACGTCCTGACTTTC. Residues: CASRPVRGTGANVLTF.

This clone was observed a single time. J is TRBJ1-3 and V is TRBV9, with D maybe TRBD1 (6 bases). This CDR3 has 16 amino acids. Germline V CDR1 and CDR2: SGDLS, YYNGEE. V was shortened by 3 bases and J by 0 bases, with 13 bases between the two germline ends. The CDR3 DNA follows: TGTGCCAGCAGCGACTTAGGGGGGTTCTCTGGAAACACCATATATTTT. Residues: CASSDLGGFSGNTIYF.

This chain joins TRBV5-4 and TRBJ2-1, with unresolved D. Trimming shortened V by 7 bases and J by 7 bases, and 9 bases separated the two germline ends. Germline loops: CDR1 SGHNT, CDR2 YYREEE (reference sequence). The CDR3 runs to 11 residues. CDR3 sequence reads: CASVKGNEQFF. The DNA of the CDR3 is TGTGCCAGCGTTAAAGGAAATGAGCAGTTCTTC.

CDR3 nucleotide sequence: TGCGCCAGCAGTGAGAGGTTTAGGACTAGCGGGAGGGCCTCCTACAATGAGCAGTTCTTC. Translated: CASSERFRTSGRASYNEQFF. This chain uses TRBV10-1 with TRBJ2-1; 15 positions agree with TRBD2. V gave up 2 bases and J gave up 0 bases; unmatched junction bases: 8. Germline CDR1 and CDR2: WNHNN and SYGVQD (reference sequence). The CDR3 contains 20 residues.

V gene TRBV5-1 combines with J gene TRBJ1-2; no reliable D call. This CDR3 comprises 12 residues. Germline V lookup: CDR1 SGHRS, CDR2 YFSETQ. Trimming took off 5 bases at V and 2 bases at J, with 7 bases between the two ends. The CDR3 region has the DNA TGCGCCAGCAGTTTCGACAACTATGGCTACACCTTC. Translation gives CASSFDNYGYTF. Full variable domain (outside the CDR3, taken from reference TRBV5-1 and TRBJ1-2): KAGVTQTPRYLIKTRGQQVTLSCSPISGHRSVSWYQQTPGQGLQFLFEYFSETQRNKGNFPGRFSGRQFSNSRSEMNVSTLELGDSALYLCASSFDNYGYTFGSGTRLTVV.

The chain has TRBV19 and TRBJ2-7; no clear D gene. This CDR3 contains 15 residues. Germline-derived CDR1 and CDR2 are LNHDA and SQIVND (reference sequence). Trimming stripped 5 bases from V and 0 bases from J, with 14 bases between. CDR3 DNA sequence: TGTGCCAGTAGTCCGAGACCTTTAAGCTCCTACGAGCAGTACTTC. Translated: CASSPRPLSSYEQYF.

The chain combines TRBV7-2 with TRBJ1-3; D gene unclear. CDR3 size: 14 residues. Trimming took 3 bases from V and 0 from J, leaving 6 bases between them. Germline CDR1 SGHTA, CDR2 FQGNSA. The CDR3 reads CASSFSRSGNTIYF. CDR3 sequence (DNA): TGTGCCAGCAGCTTCTCCCGCTCTGGAAACACCATATATTTT.

This chain connects TRBV5-6 to TRBJ2-7; 13 nucleotides match TRBD2. There are 17 residues in the CDR3. Germline values: CDR1 SGHDT, CDR2 YYEEEE. J lost 2 bases, V lost 5 bases, and 10 bases had no gene match. Here the CDR3 DNA reads TGTGCCAGCAGGGGCGGACTAGCGGGAGAATCGACCTACGAGCAGTACTTC. Amino acids: CASRGGLAGESTYEQYF. The variable domain in full, with the rest retrieved from reference TRBV5-6 and TRBJ2-7, is DAGVTQSPTHLIKTRGQQVTLRCSPKSGHDTVSWYQQALGQGPQFIFQYYEEEERQRGNFPDRFSGHQFPNYSSELNVNALLLGDSALYLCASRGGLAGESTYEQYFGPGTRLTVT.

This chain connects TRBV6-5 to TRBJ1-3; D is unresolved. Between the trimmed V and J ends, which lost 8 bases and 0 bases, there was a span of 11 bases. CDR3 length: 14 residues. The germline CDR1 and CDR2 sequences are MNHEY and SVGAGI. CDR3 protein: CASLDLSSGNTIYF. CDR3 DNA sequence: TGTGCCAGCCTTGATTTGAGCTCTGGAAACACCATATATTTT.

For the CDR3, the DNA is TGTGCCAGCAGCTTAGTGGCTAGCGGGAGTTCCTACAATGAGCAGTTCTTC. This encodes CASSLVASGSSYNEQFF. The gene calls are TRBV7-6 and TRBJ2-1; 10 positions agree with TRBD2. The CDR3 spans 17 residues. Germline V lookup: CDR1 SGHVS, CDR2 FNYEAQ. Trimming cost V 1 base and J 1 base; bases outside gene matches: 4.

V and J are TRBV7-9 and TRBJ2-7, with 9 bases that match TRBD1. The V segment lost 4 bases and the J segment 7 bases; nucleotides outside the gene matches: 11. The CDR3 sequence is 15 residues long. Germline V gene lookup returns CDR1 SEHNR and CDR2 FQNEAQ (reference sequence). The CDR3 sequence: CASSSFVGQGSEQYF. The CDR3 DNA is TGTGCCAGCAGCTCCTTTGTAGGACAGGGGAGTGAGCAGTACTTC.

This clone was counted a few times. The rearrangement joins TRBV15 to TRBJ1-1, with D perhaps matching TRBD1 (5 bases). Germline CDR1 and CDR2: LNHNV and YYDKDF (reference sequence). V was cut by 0 bases and J by 4 bases, with 9 bases left in between. The CDR3 sequence is 14 residues long. Here the CDR3 DNA reads TGTGCCACCAGCAGAGATATGGGGGGCACTGAAGCTTTCTTT. Its protein product is CATSRDMGGTEAFF. The full variable domain, completed using reference TRBV15 and TRBJ1-1, is DAMVIQNPRYQVTQFGKPVTLSCSQTLNHNVMYWYQQKSSQAPKLLFHYYDKDFNNEADTPDNFQSRRPNTSFCFLDIRSPGLGDTAMYLCATSRDMGGTEAFFGQGTRLTVV.

The chain combines TRBV9 with TRBJ2-3; D possibly matches TRBD1 or TRBD2 (6 bases each). V gave up 4 bases and J gave up 6 bases, with 24 bases separating them. CDR1 SGDLS and CDR2 YYNGEE come from the germline V gene. The CDR3 sequence is 17 residues long. As DNA, the CDR3 is TGTGCCAGCAGCACGGGACAACTGACTAGGTCTGCCGATACGCAGTATTTT. Protein: CASSTGQLTRSADTQYF.

The chain is built from TRBV6-4 and TRBJ2-2; D assignment may be TRBD1 or TRBD2 (5 bases each). The V end was cut by 3 bases, the J end by 4 bases, with 9 bases between. Germline V gene data show CDR1 as MRHNA and CDR2 as SNTAGT. The CDR3 consists of 14 residues. CDR3 loop: CASSEGPFTGELFF. As DNA, the CDR3 is TGTGCCAGCAGTGAGGGACCGTTCACCGGGGAGCTGTTTTTT.

This sequence joins TRBV9 and TRBJ2-7; 8 nucleotides match TRBD1. Germline CDR1 reads SGDLS; CDR2 reads YYNGEE. This CDR3 region has 15 residues. Unmatched junction bases numbered 2, after V lost 0 bases and J lost 0 bases. In DNA, the CDR3 is TGTGCCAGCAGCGTAGATGGGACAGGCTCCTACGAGCAGTACTTC. Translation gives CASSVDGTGSYEQYF.

The chain is built from TRBV20-1 and TRBJ1-5; 8 bases line up with TRBD1. Germline V gene sequence: CDR1 DFQATT, CDR2 SNEGSKA (reference sequence). V lost 3 bases, J lost 2 bases, and 3 bases stayed unmatched. There are 14 residues in the CDR3. The CDR3 is CSASQGAGNQPQHF. CDR3 in DNA: TGCAGTGCTAGTCAGGGGGCCGGCAATCAGCCCCAGCATTTT.

The J gene is TRBJ1-6, the V gene TRBV5-4; D remains ambiguous. This CDR3 has 14 amino acids. The V gene lost 2 bases and the J gene lost 8 bases, with 11 bases spanning the gap. CDR1 is SGHNT, CDR2 YYREEE, per germline (reference sequence). CDR3 DNA sequence: TGTGCCAGCAGCTTCGTAACACCGGATTCACCCCTCCACTTT. Amino acid sequence: CASSFVTPDSPLHF.

V is TRBV10-3 and J is TRBJ2-7, with TRBD2 matching 7 bases. The CDR3 contains 14 residues. V lost 2 bases and J lost 0; bases outside the gene matches: 1. The germline V gene encodes CDR1 ENHRY and CDR2 SYGVKD. The CDR3 region is CAISEPSGSYEQYF. In DNA, the CDR3 is TGTGCCATCAGTGAGCCTAGCGGCTCCTACGAGCAGTACTTC.

This clone was observed a few times. The J gene is TRBJ2-2, the V gene TRBV7-9; 8 nucleotides match TRBD2. The V segment lost 5 bases and the J segment 4 bases; nucleotides outside the gene matches: 6. CDR1 SEHNR and CDR2 FQNEAQ come from the germline V gene (reference sequence). CDR3 size: 15 residues. The CDR3 region has the DNA TGTGCCAGCAGCCCACTAGCGGAGATCACCGGGGAGCTGTTTTTT. Translation gives CASSPLAEITGELFF.

The chain joins TRBV29-1 to TRBJ2-5; 11 bases match TRBD2. The V segment lost 0 bases and the J segment 1 base; nucleotides outside the gene matches: 10. CDR3 length equals 18 residues. The germline V gene encodes CDR1 SQVTM and CDR2 ANQGSEA. CDR3 region: CSVEDQRLAGGFQETQYF. In DNA form, the CDR3 reads TGCAGCGTTGAAGATCAACGGCTAGCGGGAGGTTTCCAAGAGACCCAGTACTTC.

The rearrangement uses TRBV7-6 and TRBJ2-7; TRBD1 is a possible D gene (7 bases). This CDR3 is 17 amino acids long. The germline CDR1 and CDR2 sequences are SGHVS and FNYEAQ. V lost 1 base and J 7 bases, leaving 23 bases between the germline ends. The CDR3 DNA sequence: TGTGCCAGCAGCTTAGGCCCCGCCCCCGACCAGGGGGGAGAGCAGTACTTC. It is translated as CASSLGPAPDQGGEQYF.

The chain joins TRBV7-9 to TRBJ2-7, with D possibly TRBD1 on 5 matching bases. Trimming took 5 bases from V and 0 from J, leaving 17 bases between them. Germline V CDR1 and CDR2: SEHNR, FQNEAQ (reference sequence). The CDR3 is 16 amino acids. The CDR3 here is CASSLGPGARSYEQYF. CDR3 sequence (DNA): TGTGCCAGCAGCCTGGGGCCAGGCGCACGCTCCTACGAGCAGTACTTC.

V usage is TRBV6-2 or TRBV6-3 and J usage is TRBJ2-3, with D perhaps matching TRBD1 (6 bases). CDR1 and CDR2 from the germline V gene are MNHEY and SVGEGT. This CDR3 spans 14 amino acids. The V and J ends lost 1 base and 7 bases respectively, with 12 bases between them. The CDR3: CASSYYSGVNTQYF. The CDR3 bases are TGTGCCAGCAGTTACTACTCAGGGGTAAATACGCAGTATTTT.

This rearrangement joins TRBV7-8 to TRBJ2-2; TRBD2 aligns across 7 bases. V shed 1 base, J shed 2 bases, and the junction held 4 bases outside the gene matches. Germline assignment: CDR1 SGHVS and CDR2 FQNEAQ. The CDR3 totals 16 residues. CDR3 bases: TGTGCCAGCAGCTTAGGCACGGGAGGAAACACCGGGGAGCTGTTTTTT. This encodes CASSLGTGGNTGELFF.

This clone appeared a few times. The rearrangement uses TRBV7-9 and TRBJ1-2, with D perhaps TRBD1 (6 bases). The CDR3 loop spans 15 amino acids. With 10 bases removed from V and 4 bases from J, the gap between germline ends came to 22 bases. Germline V CDR1 and CDR2: SEHNR, FQNEAQ (reference sequence). The CDR3 here is CATFPGTPLSYGYTF. The CDR3 DNA reads as TGTGCCACCTTTCCCGGGACACCTCTTTCCTATGGCTACACCTTC.

This chain uses TRBV5-4 with TRBJ2-3; 13 positions match TRBD2. The germline V gene encodes CDR1 SGHNT and CDR2 YYREEE (reference sequence). Trimming took 4 bases from V and 5 from J; bases not matched to a gene: 10. This CDR3 region has 17 residues. In DNA form, the CDR3 reads TGTGCCAGCAGCCCCGGGACTAGCGGGGTCCGAGGAGATACGCAGTATTTT. Protein: CASSPGTSGVRGDTQYF.

CDR3 in amino acids: CASSLQVSETQYF. The CDR3 DNA sequence: TGTGCCAGCAGCCTCCAGGTGTCGGAGACCCAGTACTTC. The gene calls are TRBV9 and TRBJ2-5; the D is unclear. Germline loops: CDR1 SGDLS, CDR2 YYNGEE. The CDR3 is 13 residues long. The V and J ends lost 4 bases and 5 bases respectively, with 12 bases between them.